This entry describes one TCR beta chain. There are a few counts of this clone. This receptor's antigen is unknown. No base-level quality is on record; no much larger clone is a single base apart. The CDR3 measures 10 amino acids from cysteine to phenylalanine. Only the CDR3 portion is preserved as DNA: 30 bases, with reading frame beginning at the first base. The germline V gene (reference sequence) supplies CDR1 DFQATT and CDR2 SNEGSKA. V gives up 5 bases and J gives up 8 bases, and the segment between their germline ends measures 9 bases. The data were obtained in a study of T cell responses to AZD1222 COVID-19 vaccine (dated by TCRdb to 2020 to 2023). About the investigation overall: TCR sequencing covered approximately 230 trial participants: approximately 200 given two doses of AZD1222 and about 26 given two doses of MenACWY control vaccine. Enrollment into the trials was organized by age into subgroups of 18-55, 56-69 and 70-plus years, and those subgroups contained roughly 160, 29 and 62 TCR-sequenced participants, respectively.

The paper as a whole reports these results and caveats: Most participants were white British and females outnumbered males, and the authors suggested that clonal diversity may have been underestimated. Vaccine-associated CD4 TCRs spanned the whole spike protein, with dominant responses in regions 160-218 and 743-854. The 56-69-year group was small, and its depth increase did not reach significance, likely because of low power. Because no day 14 peak-response samples were available, repertoires were characterized only after the peak T cell response. Only six or seven AZD1222 recipients were SARS-CoV-2 seropositive at baseline, limiting conclusions about previously exposed vaccinees. Reportedly, almost half of the unique spike-specific TCRs recognized epitopes lying outside the regions that are mutated in the B.1.351 and B.1.1.7 variants. A significant rise in spike-specific TCR breadth and depth was observed after two AZD1222 doses relative to day 0 and relative to MenACWY recipients.

The sample's time point label is to be understood as: about 28 days (+/-7) after the second vaccine dose. AZD1222 recipients given second doses at about 4 weeks or at about 12 weeks were pooled, since spike-specific TCR depth and breadth were not found to differ between the two schedules. Vaccinee samples came from UK trials COV001 and COV002, including a single-blind randomized controlled phase 2/3 trial of AZD1222 (ChAdOx1 nCoV-19) in healthy adults. For TCRbeta chain sequencing, PBMC samples were collected from trial participants at day 0 and at day 28 after the second dose. The CDR3 regions of human TCRbeta chains were analyzed by immunosequencing. As for the authors' bioinformatics: Repertoire TCRs were matched against a reference library of SARS-CoV-2-specific TCRs generated with the MIRA antigen-specificity platform. Breadth was defined as the fraction of unique TCRs that were SARS-CoV-2-associated. Depth was defined as the fraction of total T cells that were SARS-CoV-2-associated. Using the MIRA data, each spike-specific TCR was assigned both to the spike region to which the TCR was reactive and to a CD4 or CD8 class. Log10-transformed breadth and depth values were compared by one-way ANOVA with Sidak's multiple comparisons tests. Held by TCRdb, this immuneACCESS table contains in-frame sequences only and omits some clones. Under half of the omission traces to an unresolved V gene where checked; the cause of the rest is unknown. The V and J calls and clone size were taken over from that table, and D and trimming were inferred from the DNA. Recorded for this sample are about 110,000 clones; around 92% of them occurred a single time. The biggest ten clones account for roughly 8.7% of the sample.

Recombination linked TRBV20-1 to TRBJ1-2, with the D gene not confidently named. Sequencing used peripheral blood, obtained 28 days after the second AZD1222 dose. This TCR came from an adult who received the AZD1222 COVID-19 vaccine. The DNA reads TGCAGTGCTGGAATTGACGGCTACACCTTC. Translated, this is CSAGIDGYTF.